This T cell receptor beta chain was sequenced in a study of cytomegalovirus exposure and HLA in healthy donors. Profiled with immunoSEQ multiplex PCR; TCRdb holds only in-frame clones, not every one. The table records approximately 98,000 clones, 90% to 96% of them present only once. In regard to this clone: The antigen remains undetermined.

The CDR3 has 13 residues. V lost 4 bases, J lost 7 bases, and 13 bases lay in between. Germline V gives CDR1 SQVTM, CDR2 ANQGSEA. A 120-subject validation cohort, separate from the approximately 670-subject first cohort, supplied the donors. General study results and limits: The study recorded more than 150 TCR beta chains that were cytomegalovirus-associated.

The clonotype comes from a young woman in good health and CMV-seronegative. The sample taken for sequencing was PBMCs. The chain uses TRBV29-1 and TRBJ2-2; D possibly corresponds to TRBD2 (5 bases). Here the CDR3 DNA reads TGCAGCGTTGTGCCGAGGGTAGGCGGGGAGCTGTTTTTT. This sequence encodes CSVVPRVGGELFF.